These 19 T cell receptor beta chains were sequenced from one sample in a study of response to subunit inactivated influenza vaccine. TCRdb independently ran MiXCR on the RT-PCR reads; one entry per CDR3 protein. The data contain about 570,000 distinct CDR3 sequences, 11% of them seen just once; the ten biggest clones take up 9.5% to 12%. The same data also went into a second study, on T cells expressing NK-cell markers. This second report adds: Production of TCR beta cDNA relied on 5'RACE template switching with UMIs.

The sequences come from PBMCs from blood, collected on the day of vaccination. The receptors come from a man in his fifties who received an inactivated influenza vaccine.

This clonotype occurred a few times. The CDR3 region is CAWSVQANTEAFF. The CDR3 DNA reads as TGTGCCTGGAGTGTTCAGGCTAACACTGAAGCTTTCTTT. This chain links TRBV30 with TRBJ1-1; D not certain. This CDR3 has 13 amino acids. Germline assignment: CDR1 GTSNPN and CDR2 SVGIG (reference sequence). With 0 bases removed from V and 2 bases from J, the gap between germline ends came to 7 bases.

This clonotype was observed many times. V and J are TRBV28 and TRBJ2-7; TRBD2 matches at 11 bases. The V gene's germline CDR1 is MDHEN and CDR2 SYDVKM. The CDR3 contains 15 residues. The junction had 3 bases not matched to a gene; V was cut back by 2 bases and J by 3 bases. The CDR3, as DNA: TGTGCCAGCAGTTTAATCCTAGCGGGAGGCTACGAGCAGTACTTC. Protein sequence: CASSLILAGGYEQYF.

In this sample, this clonotype turned up a few times. This sequence joins TRBV12-3 or TRBV12-4 and TRBJ2-5; no definite D call. The CDR3 runs 14 residues. The V gene lost 3 bases and the J gene lost 5 bases, with 13 bases spanning the gap. In DNA, the CDR3 is TGTGCCAGCAGTTTCTCCGGGCTTCGGGAGACCCAGTACTTC. It encodes CASSFSGLRETQYF.

The gene calls are TRBV20-1 and TRBJ2-1; no clear D gene. CDR3 length: 14 amino acids. Trimming took 0 bases from V and 7 from J, leaving 13 bases between them. Per the germline V gene, CDR1 is DFQATT and CDR2 is SNEGSKA (reference sequence). This chain's CDR3 is CSARDLSRINEQFF. For the CDR3, the DNA is TGCAGTGCTAGAGATTTGTCCAGAATAAATGAGCAGTTCTTC.

The chain is built from TRBV27 and TRBJ1-5; D possibly corresponds to TRBD1 (5 bases). CDR3 size: 16 residues. Per germline, CDR1 MNHEY and CDR2 SMNVEV (reference sequence). V dropped 0 bases and J dropped 0 bases, with 9 bases sitting between them. The CDR3 sequence: CASSLSGVYSNQPQHF. The CDR3 DNA sequence: TGTGCCAGCAGTTTATCAGGGGTTTATAGCAATCAGCCCCAGCATTTT.

This clonotype was seen repeatedly, ten times or more. The chain is built from TRBV4-2 and TRBJ2-7, with D perhaps being TRBD1 or TRBD2 (5 bases each). CDR3 length: 19 amino acids. Germline loops: CDR1 LGHNA, CDR2 YNFKEQ. The germline V and J ends were trimmed by 1 base and 4 bases, with 26 bases remaining between them. CDR3 loop: CASSQAIGREKSYGYEQYF. CDR3 bases: TGTGCCAGCAGCCAAGCGATCGGCAGGGAGAAGTCTTACGGATACGAGCAGTACTTC.

This clonotype was observed at least ten times. The V gene is TRBV12-3 or TRBV12-4, the J gene TRBJ2-2; 8 positions agree with TRBD1. V shed 6 bases, J shed 6 bases, and the junction held 3 bases outside the gene matches. The CDR3 spans 13 residues. Here the CDR3 reads CASSQDRAGELFF. The DNA for the CDR3 is TGTGCCAGCAGCCAGGACAGGGCCGGGGAGCTGTTTTTT.

A few counts support this clonotype. This chain connects TRBV20-1 to TRBJ1-2, with D unresolved. The CDR3 length is 15 residues. Trimming cost V 3 bases and J 4 bases, with 18 bases left between them. Germline V gene lookup returns CDR1 DFQATT and CDR2 SNEGSKA (reference sequence). CDR3 DNA sequence: TGCAGTGCTAGGGAGGACGGTCGTCCTGGCTATGGCTACACCTTC. It translates to CSAREDGRPGYGYTF.

This clonotype was seen more than once but under ten times. The chain employs TRBV10-3 and TRBJ2-1, with 7 bases fitting TRBD2. The CDR3 has 14 amino acids. V dropped 0 bases and J dropped 7; count of bases not matched to a gene: 3. Germline V gene data show CDR1 as ENHRY and CDR2 as SYGVKD. CDR3 region: CAISESGAGNEQFF. In DNA form, the CDR3 reads TGTGCCATCAGTGAGTCGGGAGCGGGGAATGAGCAGTTCTTC.

This clonotype was seen only a few times. The chain employs TRBV7-2 and TRBJ2-2; 8 positions match TRBD2. There are 15 residues in the CDR3. CDR1 SGHTA and CDR2 FQGNSA come from the germline V gene. The V gene end was trimmed by 4 bases and the J gene end by 5 bases; junction bases not matched to a gene: 6. CDR3 in DNA: TGTGCCAGCAGCTATAGCGGGGTGAAAACCGGGGAGCTGTTTTTT. Its translation is CASSYSGVKTGELFF.

This clonotype was counted between two and nine times. The rearrangement uses TRBV6-2 or TRBV6-3 and TRBJ2-2, with D unclear. This CDR3 has 14 residues. Germline V gene lookup returns CDR1 MNHEY and CDR2 SVGEGT. Trimming shortened V by 2 bases and J by 3 bases, and 7 bases separated the two germline ends. CDR3 sequence: CASSYNPDTGELFF. The CDR3, as DNA: TGTGCCAGCAGTTACAACCCAGACACCGGGGAGCTGTTTTTT.

This clonotype showed up just a few times. The rearrangement links TRBV12-3 or TRBV12-4 to TRBJ2-7; D may be TRBD2 (5 bases). Between the trimmed V and J ends, which lost 3 bases and 2 bases, there was a span of 20 bases. The CDR3 spans 17 residues. The CDR3 nucleotides read TGTGCCAGCAGTTTCCAGATAGGGAGAACTGGGACCTACGAGCAGTACTTC. It encodes CASSFQIGRTGTYEQYF.

This clonotype was recorded at least ten times. This rearrangement joins TRBV7-2 to TRBJ2-7, with 7 bases lining up with TRBD2. The CDR3 is 15 residues long. Germline V CDR1 and CDR2: SGHTA, FQGNSA. Losses at the gene ends were 5 bases for V and 2 bases for J; bases not matched to a gene: 9. The CDR3: CASSAGVANPYEQYF. CDR3 DNA: TGTGCCAGCAGCGCGGGGGTAGCAAACCCCTACGAGCAGTACTTC.

On this clonotype: This could be a read error, since a much larger clone is one nucleotide away. The CDR3, as DNA: TGTGCCACCAGTGAGGGGGGTCAGCCCCAGCATTTT. Translating gives CATSEGGQPQHF. This rearrangement joins TRBV24-1 to TRBJ1-5; D possibly corresponds to TRBD1 (5 bases). CDR3 length: 12 amino acids. Germline CDR1 is KGHDR and CDR2 is SFDVKD. V dropped 4 bases and J dropped 6 bases, with 6 bases sitting between them.

This clonotype was counted many times. The junction shows a germline mismatch at one end, possibly a read error. V usage is TRBV12-3 or TRBV12-4 and J usage is TRBJ2-7, with 7 bases identical to TRBD2. This CDR3 has 13 amino acids. The CDR3 DNA sequence: TGTGCCAGCAGCTTAGGGAGGGGCTACGAGCAGTACTTC. It encodes CASSLGRGYEQYF.

This clonotype has more than one count but fewer than ten. V and J are TRBV29-1 and TRBJ1-2; D unclear. The germline V and J ends were trimmed by 2 bases and 6 bases, with 10 bases remaining between them. This CDR3 has 12 amino acids. Per the germline V gene, CDR1 is SQVTM and CDR2 is ANQGSEA. CDR3 coding DNA: TGCAGCGTTGAAAGAGCTGGGGATGGCTACACCTTC. This sequence encodes CSVERAGDGYTF.

As regards this clonotype: A much larger clone differs by one base, so this may be a read error. This sequence joins TRBV4-2 and TRBJ2-5, with 12 bases that match TRBD2. The CDR3 covers 14 residues. After removal of 2 bases from V and 5 bases from J, the junction contained 0 bases not matched to a gene. In germline, CDR1 is LGHNA, CDR2 YNFKEQ. This chain's CDR3 is CASSQLAGGETQYF. The CDR3 region has the DNA TGTGCCAGCAGCCAACTAGCGGGAGGGGAGACCCAGTACTTC.

The chain has TRBV29-1 and TRBJ2-3; D gene ambiguous. The CDR3 has 15 residues. The V gene's germline CDR1 is SQVTM and CDR2 ANQGSEA. Trimming removed 0 bases from V and 2 bases from J, with 12 bases in between. The CDR3 here is CSVEEFSRNTDTQYF. For the CDR3, the DNA is TGCAGCGTTGAAGAGTTCTCGCGCAACACAGATACGCAGTATTTT.

The chain links TRBV6-2 or TRBV6-3 to TRBJ1-2; TRBD1 might be the D (5 bases). Looked up from germline, CDR1 is MNHEY and CDR2 is SVGEGT. V was clipped by 5 bases and J by 4 bases, with 11 bases between them. The CDR3 extends over 13 amino acids. DNA of the CDR3: TGTGCCAGCAGTGGATCGACAGTCTATGGCTACACCTTC. Its translation is CASSGSTVYGYTF.